The clone carrying this T cell receptor beta chain was seen more than once but under ten times. The antigen is unknown. V gave up 6 bases and J gave up 6 bases, with 13 bases separating them. This CDR3 is built from 13 residues. Germline CDR1 and CDR2: LNHDA and SQIVND (reference sequence). The source of the sample is a study of T cells in Graves' hyperthyroidism and ophthalmopathy. Study results and limitations: Most clonotypes that expanded in the thyroid above 0.001 also showed up in blood. Model-based prediction identified ophthalmopathy a median about 6 months prior to its onset.

It was RNA transcripts that yielded the amplified TCR beta CDR3 regions. The study used the HTBI primer set for a first-round RT-PCR of the TCR CDR3. MiXCR, run by TCRdb on the multiplex PCR reads, gives a single entry per CDR3 protein. This table holds fewer than 850,000 distinct CDR3 sequences, approximately 15% found once. Lactation, pregnancy, other autoimmune disease or uncontrolled infection led to exclusion of patients. The sequence derives from a man over 45 with Graves' hyperthyroidism. The chain couples TRBV19 to TRBJ2-3; D is perhaps TRBD1 (6 bases). The sequencing sample was made of blood. In DNA form, the CDR3 reads TGTGCCAGTAGCGACAGGTTAGGGGATACGCAGTATTTT. Translated, it gives CASSDRLGDTQYF.